These 27 T cell receptor beta chains were sequenced from one sample in a study of cytotoxic CD8 clonotypes in ibrutinib-treated CLL. Only in-frame clones appear in the TCRdb table, and some are missing; sequencing was by immunoSEQ multiplex PCR. The sample holds around 70,000 clones, around nine tenths seen once. The sample in question was PBMCs, obtained after 12 months of ibrutinib treatment. These receptors were collected from a human donor with chronic lymphocytic leukemia.

The rearrangement links TRBV5-1 to TRBJ1-1; D not certain. CDR1 SGHRS and CDR2 YFSETQ come from the germline V gene. V shed 0 bases and J shed 4 bases, with 10 bases lying between them. CDR3 size: 14 residues. The DNA of the CDR3 is TGCGCCAGCAGCTTGGGAGGACCCCGCACTGAAGCTTTCTTT. This translates into CASSLGGPRTEAFF.

This clone was detected once. The genes are TRBV27 and TRBJ2-7; 8 nucleotides agree with TRBD2. Trimming removed 7 bases from V and 5 bases from J; junction bases left unmatched: 10. The CDR3 covers 14 residues. Germline CDR1 MNHEY, CDR2 SMNVEV (reference sequence). CDR3 protein: CASNQRENGNEQYF. The CDR3, as DNA: TGTGCCAGCAATCAGCGGGAGAATGGTAACGAGCAGTACTTC.

The gene calls are TRBV29-1 and TRBJ2-7, with TRBD1 matching over 8 bases. Germline trimming cut 3 bases from V and 5 bases from J; bases unmatched to any gene: 15. CDR3 length: 16 amino acids. The germline V gene has CDR1 SQVTM and CDR2 ANQGSEA. Written as DNA, the CDR3 is TGCAGCGTTGAGTCTACGGGACAGGCCGTGGGCCACGAGCAGTACTTC. Encoded protein: CSVESTGQAVGHEQYF.

The chain combines TRBV5-1 with TRBJ1-2, with 9 bases fitting TRBD1. From germline, CDR1 is SGHRS and CDR2 YFSETQ. This CDR3 is 13 amino acids long. V lost 0 bases, J lost 6 bases, and 0 bases stayed unmatched. Here the CDR3 DNA reads TGCGCCAGCAGCTTGGACAGGGGGCATGGCTACACCTTC. This codes for CASSLDRGHGYTF.

There are a few counts of this clone. This chain connects TRBV5-1 to TRBJ1-2; D remains unclear. The CDR3 consists of 14 residues. Germline CDR1 reads SGHRS; CDR2 reads YFSETQ. Trimming removed 5 bases from V and 0 bases from J, with 11 bases in between. The CDR3 DNA is TGCGCCAGCAGACCTGACACCGCTAACTATGGCTACACCTTC. Its protein product is CASRPDTANYGYTF. Full variable domain (missing parts from reference TRBV5-1 and TRBJ1-2): KAGVTQTPRYLIKTRGQQVTLSCSPISGHRSVSWYQQTPGQGLQFLFEYFSETQRNKGNFPGRFSGRQFSNSRSEMNVSTLELGDSALYLCASRPDTANYGYTFGSGTRLTVV.

V gene TRBV7-9 combines with J gene TRBJ2-3; D ambiguous. The germline CDR1 and CDR2 sequences are SEHNR and FQNEAQ (reference sequence). V lost 9 bases and J lost 0, with 13 bases in between. The CDR3 extends over 14 amino acids. The CDR3 reads CASRRHGSTDTQYF. As DNA, the CDR3 is TGTGCCAGTCGCCGGCATGGCAGCACAGATACGCAGTATTTT.

The rearrangement links TRBV19 to TRBJ1-4; 8 bases line up with TRBD1. CDR3 length: 14 amino acids. CDR1 is LNHDA and CDR2 is SQIVND in the germline V gene (reference sequence). Losses at the gene ends were 4 bases for V and 7 bases for J; bases not matched to a gene: 5. The CDR3, as DNA: TGTGCCAGTAGTACGGACAGGGAGTCTGAAAAACTGTTTTTT. Translated, it gives CASSTDRESEKLFF. The full variable domain, rest sourced from reference TRBV19 and TRBJ1-4, is DGGITQSPKYLFRKEGQNVTLSCEQNLNHDAMYWYRQDPGQGLRLIYYSQIVNDFQKGDIAEGYSVSREKKESFPLTVTSAQKNPTAFYLCASSTDRESEKLFFGSGTQLSVL.

The V and J genes are TRBV5-4 and TRBJ2-1; D gene unclear. Germline V CDR1 and CDR2: SGHNT, YYREEE (reference sequence). Trimming took 0 bases from V and 10 from J, leaving 11 bases between them. The CDR3 has 13 amino acids. Here the CDR3 DNA reads TGTGCCAGCAGCTTGGAATGGCAGGAAGAGCAGTTCTTC. Encoded protein: CASSLEWQEEQFF.

The V and J genes are TRBV28 and TRBJ2-7; 8 bases are a match to TRBD1. The V gene's germline CDR1 is MDHEN and CDR2 SYDVKM. J gave up 1 base and V 8 bases, and 1 base lay outside the gene matches. The CDR3 has 12 amino acids. CDR3 loop: CASGDRSYEQYF. CDR3 bases: TGTGCCAGCGGGGACAGGTCCTACGAGCAGTACTTC.

The chain carries TRBV15 and TRBJ2-2; D call uncertain. V lost 5 bases, J lost 5 bases, and 18 bases lay in between. CDR3 length: 16 residues. Looked up from germline, CDR1 is LNHNV and CDR2 is YYDKDF (reference sequence). CDR3 protein: CATSPRRAAGTGELFF. In nucleotides, the CDR3 is TGTGCCACCAGCCCCCGCCGGGCAGCCGGGACCGGGGAGCTGTTTTTT.

The chain uses TRBV10-2 and TRBJ1-1; D may be TRBD1 (5 bases). CDR1 and CDR2 from the germline V gene are WSHSY and SAAADI. CDR3 length equals 17 residues. Trimming removed 3 bases from V and 0 bases from J, with 17 bases in between. The CDR3 DNA reads as TGCGCCAGCAGTGATGTCTCTCTGGGGGGGATGAACACTGAAGCTTTCTTT. This sequence encodes CASSDVSLGGMNTEAFF.

This chain uses TRBV19 with TRBJ2-7; D perhaps matches TRBD1 (7 bases). Trimming took 0 bases from V and 2 from J, leaving 11 bases between them. Germline V gene data show CDR1 as LNHDA and CDR2 as SQIVND (reference sequence). The CDR3 runs 15 residues. The CDR3 region has the DNA TGTGCCAGTAGTATAGACGGAGGGGGCGCCTACGAGCAGTACTTC. Its translation: CASSIDGGGAYEQYF.

The chain uses TRBV4-3 and TRBJ1-1; TRBD1 is a possible D gene (5 bases). The CDR3 spans 14 residues. Looked up from germline, CDR1 is LGHNA and CDR2 is YSLEER. V shed 4 bases and J shed 5 bases, with 14 bases lying between them. The CDR3 DNA sequence: TGCGCCAGCAGCCCCCAGGGTTTGCGGACTGAAGCTTTCTTT. This encodes CASSPQGLRTEAFF.

The J gene is TRBJ2-7, the V gene TRBV9; D is possibly TRBD2 (7 bases). V was clipped by 4 bases and J by 3 bases, with 17 bases between them. From germline, CDR1 is SGDLS and CDR2 YYNGEE. The CDR3 runs to 15 residues. CDR3 coding DNA: TGTGCCAGCAGCTCCGGAGGGGGGGCCGACTACGAGCAGTACTTC. Its protein product is CASSSGGGADYEQYF.

The CDR3 loop is CASSPSWVPATDTQYF. CDR3 nucleotide sequence: TGTGCCAGCAGCCCGTCGTGGGTGCCCGCCACAGATACGCAGTATTTT. The chain is built from TRBV11-2 and TRBJ2-3; D unclear. The CDR3 has 16 residues. V was shortened by 5 bases and J by 2 bases, with 17 bases between the two germline ends. Germline V gene data show CDR1 as SGHAT and CDR2 as FQNNGV.

The chain employs TRBV11-2 and TRBJ2-3; TRBD2 is a possible D gene (5 bases). Looked up from germline, CDR1 is SGHAT and CDR2 is FQNNGV. The CDR3 is 15 residues long. V lost 5 bases, J lost 5 bases, and 17 bases lay in between. This chain's CDR3 is CASSGFEGVGDTQYF. The CDR3 nucleotides read TGTGCCAGCAGCGGGTTTGAGGGAGTCGGAGATACGCAGTATTTT.

The V call is TRBV5-1, the J call TRBJ2-3; 7 nucleotides match TRBD2. Germline values: CDR1 SGHRS, CDR2 YFSETQ. The CDR3 loop spans 15 amino acids. Germline trimming cut 4 bases from V and 0 bases from J; bases unmatched to any gene: 5. CDR3 bases: TGCGCCAGCAGCCTCAGCGGGGTTAGCACAGATACGCAGTATTTT. Its translation: CASSLSGVSTDTQYF.

The chain has TRBV19 and TRBJ2-3; 12 positions match TRBD1. Looked up from germline, CDR1 is LNHDA and CDR2 is SQIVND (reference sequence). Trimming at V came to 3 bases and at J to 8 bases, leaving 6 bases not matched to a gene. The CDR3 totals 15 residues. The CDR3 loop reads CASSMTGQGAGTQYF. CDR3 sequence (DNA): TGTGCCAGTAGTATGACGGGACAGGGGGCAGGTACGCAGTATTTT. The whole variable domain, remainder taken from reference TRBV19 and TRBJ2-3, is DGGITQSPKYLFRKEGQNVTLSCEQNLNHDAMYWYRQDPGQGLRLIYYSQIVNDFQKGDIAEGYSVSREKKESFPLTVTSAQKNPTAFYLCASSMTGQGAGTQYFGPGTRLTVL.

The V and J genes are TRBV11-2 and TRBJ1-3; a possible D gene is TRBD1 (5 bases). This CDR3 is 15 amino acids long. Trimming took off 3 bases at V and 0 bases at J, with 9 bases between the two ends. CDR1 is SGHAT and CDR2 is FQNNGV in the germline V gene. CDR3 sequence (DNA): TGTGCCAGCAGCTTTGACAGCAACTCTGGAAACACCATATATTTT. Protein product: CASSFDSNSGNTIYF.

The chain couples TRBV7-8 to TRBJ2-1, with 8 bases matching TRBD2. There are 16 residues in the CDR3. Trimming removed 6 bases from V and 0 bases from J; junction bases left unmatched: 7. Germline V gene sequence: CDR1 SGHVS, CDR2 FQNEAQ. This chain's CDR3 is CASRVTSGDSYNEQFF. CDR3 bases: TGTGCCAGCAGGGTTACTAGCGGAGACTCCTACAATGAGCAGTTCTTC. The whole variable domain, remainder taken from reference TRBV7-8 and TRBJ2-1, is GAGVSQSPRYKVAKRGQDVALRCDPISGHVSLFWYQQALGQGPEFLTYFQNEAQLDKSGLPSDRFFAERPEGSVSTLKIQRTQQEDSAVYLCASRVTSGDSYNEQFFGPGTRLTVL.

The rearrangement joins TRBV4-3 to TRBJ2-1; D is undetermined. The CDR3 loop spans 14 amino acids. V gave up 0 bases and J gave up 5 bases, with 8 bases separating them. Germline CDR1 LGHNA, CDR2 YSLEER. The CDR3 sequence: CASSQEWVNNEQFF. DNA for the CDR3: TGCGCCAGCAGCCAAGAATGGGTCAACAATGAGCAGTTCTTC.

V usage is TRBV29-1 and J usage is TRBJ2-1; the match to TRBD2 covers 8 bases. Trimming took 0 bases from V and 4 from J; bases not matched to a gene: 11. CDR1 is SQVTM, CDR2 ANQGSEA, per germline. The CDR3 consists of 17 residues. In DNA form, the CDR3 reads TGCAGCGTTGAAGATCGGTGGCTACGGGAGGGGTACAATGAGCAGTTCTTC. The encoded protein is CSVEDRWLREGYNEQFF.

The chain couples TRBV5-1 to TRBJ2-7, with a tentative D call TRBD1 (6 bases). Deletions cut 6 bases from V and 1 base from J, with 20 bases between. The length of the CDR3 is 16 residues. CDR1 is SGHRS and CDR2 is YFSETQ in the germline V gene. The CDR3 loop is CASTFAGNRASYEQYF. As DNA, the CDR3 is TGCGCCAGCACCTTCGCAGGGAACAGGGCGTCCTACGAGCAGTACTTC. The full variable domain, with the rest looked up from reference TRBV5-1 and TRBJ2-7, is KAGVTQTPRYLIKTRGQQVTLSCSPISGHRSVSWYQQTPGQGLQFLFEYFSETQRNKGNFPGRFSGRQFSNSRSEMNVSTLELGDSALYLCASTFAGNRASYEQYFGPGTRLTVT.

V usage is TRBV5-1 and J usage is TRBJ1-2; the D is unclear. The V end was cut by 0 bases, the J end by 4 bases, with 10 bases between. The CDR3 contains 14 residues. The V gene's germline CDR1 is SGHRS and CDR2 YFSETQ. The DNA for the CDR3 is TGCGCCAGCAGCTTGGCCCGCTGGACCTATGGCTACACCTTC. This gives the protein CASSLARWTYGYTF.

This clone has just a few counts. This chain uses TRBV28 with TRBJ1-2; 7 positions match TRBD1. Germline lookup yields CDR1 MDHEN and CDR2 SYDVKM. V was clipped by 8 bases and J by 6 bases; unmatched bases: 3. This CDR3 has 11 residues. The CDR3 is CASRQGHGYTF. The CDR3 region has the DNA TGTGCCAGCCGACAGGGCCATGGCTACACCTTC.

V gene TRBV10-3 combines with J gene TRBJ2-7; tentatively, D is TRBD1 (5 bases). Germline V CDR1 and CDR2: ENHRY, SYGVKD. The V gene lost 3 bases and the J gene lost 0 bases, with 15 bases spanning the gap. The length of the CDR3 is 16 residues. The CDR3 nucleotides read TGTGCCATCAGTGAACCCCGCAGGGAAAGCTCCTACGAGCAGTACTTC. As protein: CAISEPRRESSYEQYF.

The V call is TRBV5-1, the J call TRBJ2-1; 8 nucleotides line up with TRBD2. V was clipped by 0 bases and J by 3 bases; unmatched bases: 2. CDR1 and CDR2 (germline): SGHRS, YFSETQ. This CDR3 is 15 amino acids long. As DNA, the CDR3 is TGCGCCAGCAGCTTGGAAGCGGGAGTCTACAATGAGCAGTTCTTC. Translating it yields CASSLEAGVYNEQFF.